This T cell receptor (beta chain) was recorded in a study of radiotherapy plus CTLA-4 blockade in lung cancer. Study overall: Objective response rate was 18%; disease control rate, around 31%.

On this clone itself: Antigen: not known.

General study points: Response was reportedly best predicted by early blood T cell clone dynamics, with interferon-beta. The study found tumor-derived TCR clones expanded in blood after radiotherapy plus ipilimumab.

Sequencing used immunoSEQ multiplex PCR; TCRdb keeps in-frame clones, though not all of them. In the table there are 80,000 to 100,000 clones, 88% of which are singletons. CDR1 is KGHSH, CDR2 LQKENI, per germline. Trimming took 6 bases from V and 2 from J, leaving 9 bases between them. This CDR3 is built from 13 residues. The sequences come from peripheral blood, collected from a patient treated with radiotherapy plus ipilimumab. The sequence came from a human donor with non-small cell lung cancer that progressed on radiotherapy plus ipilimumab. This chain links TRBV18 with TRBJ2-3; D possibly corresponds to TRBD2 (6 bases). The CDR3, as DNA: TGTGCCAGCTCCCAGCGGGCCACAGATACGCAGTATTTT. The encoded protein is CASSQRATDTQYF.